This T cell receptor (beta chain) was profiled in a study of siplizumab effects on memory and regulatory T cells. Germline values: CDR1 GTSNPN, CDR2 SVGIG (reference sequence). CDR3 size: 13 residues. Deletions cut 2 bases from V and 6 bases from J, with 10 bases between. The repertoire was sequenced with immunoSEQ multiplex PCR; TCRdb's copy has only in-frame clones and lacks some. Of some 90,000 clones in the sample, approximately 90% were seen once. The chain links TRBV30 to TRBJ2-2, with D perhaps TRBD2 (5 bases). The material sequenced was CD4+ T cells sorted from blood. The TCR was taken from a human donor in good health. CDR3 loop: CAWSTGDPGELFF. CDR3 bases: TGTGCCTGGAGTACCGGGGATCCCGGGGAGCTGTTTTTT.